Following are 17 T cell receptor beta chains from one sample sequenced in a study of T cell changes during pregnancy in multiple sclerosis. Sequenced by immunoSEQ multiplex PCR; TCRdb stores in-frame clones only, minus some. The data show 90,000 or so clones, more than 85% seen once. This material consisted of peripheral blood, taken before pregnancy. These receptors all come from a female donor with multiple sclerosis, enrolled in a pregnancy study.

The chain is built from TRBV18 and TRBJ1-5; the match to TRBD1 covers 8 bases. V shed 1 base and J 5 bases; nucleotides not matched to a gene: 7. CDR1 KGHSH and CDR2 LQKENI come from the germline V gene. The CDR3 covers 16 residues. In nucleotides, the CDR3 is TGTGCCAGCTCACCACTCGACAGGGGACGCGATCAGCCCCAGCATTTT. Encoded protein: CASSPLDRGRDQPQHF.

The chain joins TRBV10-3 to TRBJ1-1, with no clear D. Germline lookup yields CDR1 ENHRY and CDR2 SYGVKD. This CDR3 has 13 residues. The V gene lost 7 bases and the J gene lost 1 base, with 10 bases spanning the gap. The CDR3 nucleotides are TGTGCCATCACCGGGAGAAAGAACACTGAAGCTTTCTTT. Encoded protein: CAITGRKNTEAFF.

The chain uses TRBV25-1 and TRBJ1-1; 10 bases align to TRBD1. Germline CDR1 and CDR2: MGHDK and SYGVNS. Trimming at V came to 7 bases and at J to 3 bases, leaving 14 bases not matched to a gene. The CDR3 covers 17 residues. In nucleotides, the CDR3 is TGTGCCAGCACCGGGACAGGGGCTCGAGTTTGGGACACTGAAGCTTTCTTT. This codes for CASTGTGARVWDTEAFF.

This clone showed up just once. This chain links TRBV19 with TRBJ2-1, with D unclear. The CDR3 is 14 residues long. With 4 bases removed from V and 8 bases from J, the gap between germline ends came to 15 bases. CDR1 is LNHDA and CDR2 is SQIVND in the germline V gene (reference sequence). The CDR3 DNA follows: TGTGCCAGTAGTACGATGGGTAGCATGCATGAGCAGTTCTTC. It yields the protein CASSTMGSMHEQFF.

The chain carries TRBV19 and TRBJ1-1; D uncertain. Trimming took 5 bases from V and 5 from J, leaving 24 bases between them. The CDR3 loop spans 17 amino acids. Germline V gene lookup returns CDR1 LNHDA and CDR2 SQIVND (reference sequence). DNA for the CDR3: TGTGCCAGTAGTCCGCTCGGGAGCATCTCCGCCGGAACTGAAGCTTTCTTT. Translating it yields CASSPLGSISAGTEAFF.

The chain has TRBV18 and TRBJ1-4, with D unclear. V lost 2 bases and J 10 bases, leaving 14 bases between the germline ends. Per germline, CDR1 KGHSH and CDR2 LQKENI. CDR3 length equals 14 residues. DNA for the CDR3: TGTGCCAGCTCACCAGAGGGATGGCGGGGAAAACTGTTTTTT. This gives the protein CASSPEGWRGKLFF.

V is TRBV7-2 and J is TRBJ1-1; possible D gene TRBD1, 5 bases. There are 18 residues in the CDR3. V shed 5 bases and J shed 0 bases, with 22 bases lying between them. Germline lookup yields CDR1 SGHTA and CDR2 FQGNSA. In nucleotides, the CDR3 is TGTGCCAGCAGCCCCAGGCGGGGCAGGCTCGCTTTGAACACTGAAGCTTTCTTT. This encodes CASSPRRGRLALNTEAFF. The entire variable domain, with the rest obtained from reference TRBV7-2 and TRBJ1-1, is as follows: GAGVSQSPSNKVTEKGKDVELRCDPISGHTALYWYRQSLGQGLEFLIYFQGNSAPDKSGLPSDRFSAERTGGSVSTLTIQRTQQEDSAVYLCASSPRRGRLALNTEAFFGQGTRLTVV.

CDR3 protein: CASSALAGSSYEQYF. In DNA form, the CDR3 reads TGTGCCAGCAGCGCCCTAGCGGGAAGCTCCTACGAGCAGTACTTC. The rearrangement uses TRBV9 and TRBJ2-7; 9 bases map to TRBD2. Germline trimming cut 3 bases from V and 0 bases from J; bases unmatched to any gene: 4. Germline CDR1 SGDLS, CDR2 YYNGEE. CDR3 length equals 15 residues.

Only one count was recorded for this clone. The CDR3 coding sequence is TGTGCCAGCAGTTTACTCGCGGGGGAGCTGTTTTTT. This codes for CASSLLAGELFF. V and J are TRBV27 and TRBJ2-2; D call uncertain. CDR3 length: 12 residues. V lost 2 bases and J 8 bases, leaving 6 bases between the germline ends. Germline values: CDR1 MNHEY, CDR2 SMNVEV (reference sequence).

This sequence joins TRBV27 and TRBJ2-2; 9 nucleotides match TRBD2. Trimming at V came to 6 bases and at J to 8 bases, leaving 13 bases not matched to a gene. This CDR3 has 16 amino acids. Germline V CDR1 and CDR2: MNHEY, SMNVEV (reference sequence). The CDR3 is CASRRFSGRTVGELFF. For the CDR3, the DNA is TGTGCCAGCAGACGATTTAGCGGGAGAACTGTAGGGGAGCTGTTTTTT.

The chain has TRBV6-6 and TRBJ1-6, with TRBD1 matching over 8 bases. Germline CDR1 is MNHNY and CDR2 is SVGAGI (reference sequence). V dropped 3 bases and J dropped 6; count of bases not matched to a gene: 7. CDR3 length equals 16 residues. The CDR3 DNA reads TGTGCCAGCAGTTATCGGGCAGGGGGCTCTAATTCACCCCTCCACTTT. It codes for CASSYRAGGSNSPLHF.

The chain links TRBV6-1 to TRBJ1-6; tentatively, D is TRBD1 (5 bases). V dropped 7 bases and J dropped 6 bases, with 16 bases sitting between them. Germline V lookup: CDR1 MNHNS, CDR2 SASEGT. The CDR3 is 15 residues long. This chain's CDR3 is CASTLGEAFNSPLHF. The CDR3 region has the DNA TGTGCCAGCACCTTGGGGGAGGCTTTTAATTCACCCCTCCACTTT.

The J gene is TRBJ2-7, the V gene TRBV25-1; no clear D. V gave up 2 bases and J gave up 1 base, with 3 bases separating them. The length of the CDR3 is 12 residues. Germline lookup yields CDR1 MGHDK and CDR2 SYGVNS. The CDR3 DNA reads TGTGCCAGCAGTGAAGAGTCCTACGAGCAGTACTTC. Its translation: CASSEESYEQYF.

The chain uses TRBV19 and TRBJ2-7, with D possibly matching TRBD1 (6 bases). CDR3 length equals 15 residues. The germline V gene has CDR1 LNHDA and CDR2 SQIVND (reference sequence). Between the trimmed V and J ends, which lost 4 bases and 4 bases, there was a span of 17 bases. CDR3 amino acids: CASSTAGTRIYEQYF. In DNA, the CDR3 is TGTGCCAGTAGTACCGCCGGGACAAGGATATACGAGCAGTACTTC.

The chain is built from TRBV5-5 and TRBJ1-2; 12 bases map to TRBD1. V was pared by 0 bases and J by 4 bases, with 7 bases of the junction left unmatched. This CDR3 is 17 amino acids long. Germline lookup yields CDR1 SGHKS and CDR2 YYEKEE (reference sequence). The CDR3 here is CASSLVGGTGGVYGYTF. In DNA, the CDR3 is TGTGCCAGCAGCTTGGTAGGTGGGACAGGGGGCGTCTATGGCTACACCTTC.

The chain uses TRBV27 and TRBJ1-5; tentatively, D is TRBD1 (5 bases). The V end was cut by 8 bases, the J end by 3 bases, with 14 bases between. Looked up from germline, CDR1 is MNHEY and CDR2 is SMNVEV (reference sequence). CDR3 size: 14 residues. CDR3 bases: TGTGCCAGCCCCCCTGACAGTCACAATCAGCCCCAGCATTTT. Translation gives CASPPDSHNQPQHF.

The chain is built from TRBV28 and TRBJ1-1, with a tentative D call TRBD1 (6 bases). The germline gives CDR1 MDHEN, CDR2 SYDVKM. The CDR3 covers 14 residues. V was cut by 5 bases and J by 5 bases, with 15 bases left in between. This CDR3 is CASSLLQGGTEAFF. The DNA of the CDR3 is TGTGCCAGCAGTCTCCTACAGGGTGGGACTGAAGCTTTCTTT.